The clone carrying this TCR beta chain was detected only a few times. The target antigen is unknown. The CDR3 carries no conserved terminal phenylalanine or tryptophan, so it likely arises from a read error. The limits of the CDR3 on the DNA are not certain, so only TCRdb's listed CDR3 is given. The data are from a study of tumor and adjacent non-tumor tissue in lung cancer. Study-wide background: The patients, around 11 men and about 5 women, were roughly 30 to 80 with stage I to III disease. Points from the study as a whole: Significantly higher TCR diversity was found in tumor than normal lung. Top 100 clones took a larger repertoire share in normal lung.

Germline V gene data show CDR1 as MDHEN and CDR2 as SYDVKM. The CDR3 spans 14 residues, counting both ends. Three rounds of nested PCR, following a modified ARM-PCR protocol, produced the TCRbeta library. TCRdb independently ran MiXCR on the multiplex PCR reads; one entry per CDR3 protein. Of around 99,000 distinct CDR3 sequences listed, 60% to 80% were seen once; the top ten hold around 37%. RNA was extracted from bulk tissue without any cell sorting. Newly diagnosed lung cancer patients had thoracic surgery in China, August–late 2014, without prior chemotherapy. The chain links TRBV28 to TRBJ2-7. This TCR came from a woman aged 60-75 years with non-small cell lung cancer. The sequencing input was lung tumor tissue. The CDR3 reads CASSSKEYSTVLFI.